Below, one T cell receptor beta chain is given with its context. The table lists this clonotype with many counts. Its antigen is currently not known. Within one base of it there is no much larger clone, and no base qualities were kept. The CDR3 goes from the cysteine to the phenylalanine over 11 residues. Solely the CDR3 DNA is kept, with 33 bases framed from the first base. V drops 5 bases and J drops 7 bases, leaving 6 bases in between. The germline V gene gives CDR1 as MNHEY and CDR2 as SVGEGT. The sample originates from a study of CD8 T cells in ankylosing spondylitis (dated 2017 in TCRdb). Regarding the research as a whole: The study set out to find disease-linked TCR variants by profiling T cell receptor beta repertoires in ankylosing spondylitis patients and healthy donors. The whole study cohort included under 140 healthy donors and 20 to 30 ankylosing spondylitis patients. Peripheral blood was sampled, and synovial fluid was additionally collected from ankylosing spondylitis patients.

Sequencing took place on an Illumina HiSeq 2500. Quantitative 5'-RACE with molecular barcodes was used to prepare TCR beta libraries. On the study's bioinformatics: To identify disease-linked TCR variants, a new computational method was used, one built on a probabilistic model of VDJ rearrangement. TCRdb reprocessing: public reads trimmed at Q25 with fastp, clones called with MiXCR, in-frame beta chains kept. A single entry per CDR3 protein holds the most common genes and DNA from its merged rows. The V and J calls, along with clone size, are taken from TCRdb and not from the paper's own processing. A total of about 69,000 distinct CDR3 sequences appear in this sample, over 4% of them only once. In total, the top ten clones hold 2.2% of the sample. What the study reported, not specific to this receptor: A CD8+ phenotype was shown by the disease-linked clones, which were found at relatively low frequencies in peripheral blood. According to the report, matched synovial fluid samples from ankylosing spondylitis patients were significantly enriched for the disease-linked clones. Blood from ankylosing spondylitis patients appeared to be characterized by a TCR beta motif composed of eight highly homologous amino acid variants. Some motif variants had previously been reported in the synovial fluid and blood of reactive arthritis patients, which suggests shared mechanisms of disease initiation.

The specimen sequenced was blood, either unsorted or a sorted T cell fraction (not recorded which). The sequence is built from TRBV6-2 or TRBV6-3 and TRBJ2-1, with no confidently assigned D gene. This TCR was sampled from a male donor with ankylosing spondylitis or in good health (not recorded which). The DNA sequence is TGTGCCAGCAGTCAAAGTAATGAGCAGTTCTTC. Its coded protein is CASSQSNEQFF.